This T cell receptor beta chain was observed in a study of blood T cell repertoires in COVID-19. As for the study in general: There were acute and convalescent COVID-19 samples, and they came from the United States, Italy and Spain. T cells, B-cell-depleted T cells, or PBMCs supplied cDNA or gDNA.

V lost 1 base, J lost 0 bases, and 6 bases lay in between. This CDR3 comprises 14 residues. The germline CDR1 and CDR2 sequences are LGHDT and YNNKEL (reference sequence). Profiled with immunoSEQ multiplex PCR; TCRdb holds only in-frame clones, not every one. The sample lists about 97,000 clones; around 87% were seen once. This clone showed up just once. Sequenced material: peripheral blood. This clonotype was sampled from a woman between 25 and 40 years old with acute or convalescent COVID-19. This sequence joins TRBV3-1 (or the pseudogene TRBV3-2) and TRBJ1-1, with D unresolved. The DNA for the CDR3 is TGTGCCAGCAGCCAAGTGGGCCTGAACACTGAAGCTTTCTTT. It codes for CASSQVGLNTEAFF.